These 7 T cell receptor beta chains were sequenced from one sample in a study of cytomegalovirus exposure and HLA in healthy donors. PCR primers comprised 60 Vbeta and 13 Jbeta primers. Generated by immunoSEQ multiplex PCR, the TCRdb table keeps only in-frame clones and is missing some. The table has about 200,000 clones, 70% to 80% seen once. The specimen sequenced was PBMCs. Receptors were obtained from a woman under 40 in good health and CMV-seronegative.

The J gene is TRBJ2-7, the V gene TRBV7-2; D is ambiguous. Trimming shortened V by 5 bases and J by 3 bases, and 11 bases separated the two germline ends. This CDR3 is built from 13 residues. Germline V gene data show CDR1 as SGHTA and CDR2 as FQGNSA. CDR3 nucleotides: TGTGCCAGCAGCCTCCGCGATGGCTACGAGCAGTACTTC. As protein: CASSLRDGYEQYF.

CDR3 loop: CASSPDREIANTIYF. CDR3 DNA sequence: TGTGCCAGCAGCCCGGACAGGGAGATCGCAAACACCATATATTTT. The chain has TRBV28 and TRBJ1-3, with TRBD1 identical over 8 bases. The CDR3 is 15 amino acids. Germline trimming cut 6 bases from V and 6 bases from J; bases unmatched to any gene: 10. Germline V gene data show CDR1 as MDHEN and CDR2 as SYDVKM. Filled out from reference TRBV28 and TRBJ1-3, the complete variable domain reads DVKVTQSSRYLVKRTGEKVFLECVQDMDHENMFWYRQDPGLGLRLIYFSYDVKMKEKGDIPEGYSVSREKKERFSLILESASTNQTSMYLCASSPDREIANTIYFGEGSWLTVV.

A few counts support this clone. The chain employs TRBV30 and TRBJ2-7, with TRBD2 identical over 9 bases. The CDR3 has 14 residues. CDR1 and CDR2 from the germline V gene are GTSNPN and SVGIG (reference sequence). V was pared by 0 bases and J by 3 bases, with 3 bases of the junction left unmatched. The CDR3 sequence is CAWSVDSGSYEQYF. Written as DNA, the CDR3 is TGTGCCTGGAGTGTGGATAGCGGGAGCTACGAGCAGTACTTC.

The chain combines TRBV6-1 with TRBJ2-7; D remains ambiguous. This CDR3 has 13 amino acids. Trimming shortened V by 3 bases and J by 6 bases, and 12 bases separated the two germline ends. Germline CDR1 reads MNHNS; CDR2 reads SASEGT. As DNA, the CDR3 is TGTGCCAGCAGTGAGGCCAGGATAGGCGAGCAGTACTTC. The encoded protein is CASSEARIGEQYF.

The CDR3, as DNA: TGTGCCAGCAGCTTGAACCTAGCGGGAGGTCGCGAGCAGTACTTC. Translating it yields CASSLNLAGGREQYF. The chain carries TRBV7-9 and TRBJ2-7, with TRBD2 matching 11 bases. The V and J ends lost 3 bases and 6 bases, in that order; junction bases with no gene match: 7. The CDR3 is 15 residues long. Germline lookup yields CDR1 SEHNR and CDR2 FQNEAQ (reference sequence).

The chain combines TRBV7-2 with TRBJ2-7, with a tentative D call TRBD2 (6 bases). V was shortened by 7 bases and J by 3 bases, with 10 bases between the two germline ends. The CDR3 loop spans 12 amino acids. Germline CDR1 SGHTA, CDR2 FQGNSA. DNA for the CDR3: TGTGCCAGCACCCGTAGCGGCTACGAGCAGTACTTC. Its protein product is CASTRSGYEQYF.

V usage is TRBV7-9 and J usage is TRBJ1-2; 7 bases map to TRBD1. V shed 5 bases and J 6 bases; nucleotides not matched to a gene: 9. Germline CDR1 and CDR2: SEHNR and FQNEAQ (reference sequence). CDR3 length: 14 amino acids. Here the CDR3 reads CASSPNEGADGYTF. DNA for the CDR3: TGTGCCAGCAGCCCAAACGAGGGGGCAGATGGCTACACCTTC.